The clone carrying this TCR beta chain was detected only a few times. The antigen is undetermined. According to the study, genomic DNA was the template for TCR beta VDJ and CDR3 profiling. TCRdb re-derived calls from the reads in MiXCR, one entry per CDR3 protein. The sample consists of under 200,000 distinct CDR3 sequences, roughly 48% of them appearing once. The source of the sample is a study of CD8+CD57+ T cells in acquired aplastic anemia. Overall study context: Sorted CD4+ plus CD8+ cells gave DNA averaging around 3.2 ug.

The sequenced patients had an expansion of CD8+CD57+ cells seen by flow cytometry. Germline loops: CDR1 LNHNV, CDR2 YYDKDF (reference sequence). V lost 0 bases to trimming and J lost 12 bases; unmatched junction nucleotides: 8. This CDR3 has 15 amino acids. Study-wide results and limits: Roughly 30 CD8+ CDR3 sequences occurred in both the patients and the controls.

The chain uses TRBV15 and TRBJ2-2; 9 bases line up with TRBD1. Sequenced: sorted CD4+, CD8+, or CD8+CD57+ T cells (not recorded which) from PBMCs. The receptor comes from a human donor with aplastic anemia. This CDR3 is CATSRDLGTGSQLFF. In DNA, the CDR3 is TGTGCCACCAGCAGAGATCTAGGGACAGGGTCGCAGCTGTTTTTT.